These T cell receptor beta chains were read from a single sample in a study of blood T cells in healthy people across ages. TCRdb redid the calling of the 5' RACE reads with MiXCR, one entry per CDR3 protein. The sample lists over 1,200,000 distinct CDR3 sequences, roughly 59% seen once, with more than 6% in the top ten. Input material: blood. The origin of the receptors is a man between 18 and 35 years old in good health. Both conserved end residues are part of each CDR3. Each record gives: D gene, clone size, V gene, J gene, CDR3 protein, CDR3 DNA. A D gene is named only where the DNA matches it firmly. For some rows the clone size is stated as once, few or many, or as a class when expanded; others skip it.

TRBD1	-	TRBV12-3/TRBV12-4	TRBJ1-2	CASSLRTGGAGGYTF	TGTGCCAGCAGTTTACGGACAGGGGGCGCAGGGGGCTACACCTTC
-	few	TRBV12-3/TRBV12-4	TRBJ1-1	CASSLIGGVDEAFF	TGTGCCAGCAGTTTAATCGGTGGGGTTGATGAAGCTTTCTTT
-	-	TRBV29-1	TRBJ1-1	CSGILNTEAFF	TGCAGCGGGATATTGAACACTGAAGCTTTCTTT
TRBD2	-	TRBV29-1	TRBJ2-1	CSVEGRGSEFF	TGCAGCGTTGAAGGGCGGGGGAGTGAGTTCTTC
-	-	TRBV20-1	TRBJ2-7	CSARRFSEQYF	TGCAGTGCTAGGAGGTTCAGCGAGCAGTACTTC
-	few	TRBV10-3	TRBJ2-5	CAISAEVLETQYF	TGTGCCATCAGTGCCGAGGTCTTGGAGACCCAGTACTTC
TRBD1	-	TRBV7-2	TRBJ2-5	CASSLEPGQTRAQYF	TGTGCCAGCAGCCTCGAGCCGGGACAGACAAGAGCCCAGTACTTC
-	few	TRBV7-9	TRBJ2-7	CASSPKETTYEQYF	TGTGCCAGCAGCCCGAAGGAGACCACCTACGAGCAGTACTTC
TRBD1	few	TRBV29-1	TRBJ2-1	CSVQGTGNYNEQFF	TGCAGCGTTCAAGGGACAGGGAACTACAATGAGCAGTTCTTC
-	-	TRBV6-5	TRBJ2-3	CASRHWTDTQYF	TGTGCCAGCAGGCACTGGACGGATACACAGTATTTT
TRBD2	-	TRBV20-1	TRBJ2-3	CSARSGAGAHTDTQYF	TGCAGTGCTAGATCCGGAGCGGGGGCCCACACAGATACGCAGTATTTT
TRBD2	-	TRBV5-1	TRBJ2-2	CASKLAGELTGELFF	TGCGCCAGCAAACTAGCGGGAGAATTGACCGGGGAGCTGTTTTTT
-	-	TRBV29-1	TRBJ2-3	CSAWDGDTDTQYF	TGCAGCGCTTGGGACGGGGACACAGATACGCAGTATTTT
-	-	TRBV28	TRBJ2-7	CASSPDLDEQYF	TGTGCCAGCAGCCCTGACTTGGACGAGCAGTACTTC
-	-	TRBV5-4	TRBJ1-1	CASSLPRTDGAFF	TGTGCCAGCAGCTTGCCCCGGACGGATGGAGCTTTCTTT
TRBD2	-	TRBV27	TRBJ2-7	CASSAGERGGVYEQYF	TGTGCCAGCAGTGCCGGCGAGCGGGGGGGAGTCTACGAGCAGTACTTC
TRBD2	-	TRBV11-2	TRBJ2-5	CASRETSGGYQETQYF	TGTGCCAGCAGAGAAACTAGCGGGGGGTATCAAGAGACCCAGTACTTC
-	-	TRBV27	TRBJ2-3	CASSLRGWDTQYF	TGTGCCAGCAGTTTAAGAGGATGGGATACGCAGTATTTT
TRBD1	-	TRBV6-6	TRBJ2-2	CASRATGTGNTGELFF	TGTGCCAGCAGAGCGACCGGGACAGGGAACACCGGGGAGCTGTTTTTT
-	-	TRBV4-1	TRBJ1-2	CASSQEVERQYNYGYTF	TGCGCCAGCAGCCAAGAGGTAGAGCGCCAGTATAACTATGGCTACACCTTC
TRBD2	-	TRBV4-2	TRBJ2-4	CASSPNSGGGHRIQYF	TGTGCCAGCAGCCCGAATAGCGGGGGGGGCCATCGGATTCAGTACTTC
-	-	TRBV15	TRBJ2-3	CATSRSLRGASPYF	TGTGCCACCAGCAGATCCCTACGGGGGGCCTCACCGTATTTT
TRBD2	-	TRBV20-1	TRBJ2-7	CSAPAGGPLSYEQYF	TGCAGTGCCCCAGCGGGAGGGCCACTTAGCTATGAGCAGTACTTC
-	-	TRBV5-6	TRBJ1-1	CASSLSLTLFAEAFF	TGTGCCAGCAGCTTGTCCTTGACGCTGTTCGCTGAAGCTTTCTTT
TRBD1	-	TRBV29-1	TRBJ2-7	CSVDSPQGALNEQYF	TGCAGCGTTGATTCCCCCCAGGGGGCCCTTAACGAGCAGTACTTC
-	-	TRBV6-5	TRBJ2-7	CVSAGHESSYEQYF	TGTGTCTCCGCGGGACATGAGAGCTCCTACGAGCAGTACTTC
-	few	TRBV29-1	TRBJ2-1	CSVDVGPSYNEQFF	TGCAGCGTTGACGTGGGTCCTTCCTACAATGAGCAGTTCTTC
TRBD1	once	TRBV7-9	TRBJ1-1	CASSHDAGTGTEAFF	TGTGCCAGCAGCCACGATGCCGGGACAGGGACAGAAGCTTTCTTT
-	-	TRBV4-3	TRBJ1-6	CASSQDTAASPLHF	TGCGCCAGCAGCCAAGATACAGCTGCTTCACCCCTCCACTTT
-	few	TRBV5-1	TRBJ2-7	CASSRPSTHYEQYF	TGCGCCAGCAGCCGACCGTCCACTCACTACGAGCAGTACTTC
-	-	TRBV6-5	TRBJ1-1	CASSYSGRTMNTEAFF	TGTGCCAGCAGTTACTCGGGACGGACTATGAACACTGAAGCTTTCTTT
-	few	TRBV7-2	TRBJ2-7	CASSFNVHEQYF	TGTGCCAGCAGCTTCAACGTCCACGAGCAGTACTTC
-	-	TRBV25-1	TRBJ1-1	CASSEPAENTEAFF	TGTGCCAGCAGTGAACCCGCTGAGAACACTGAAGCTTTCTTT
TRBD1	once	TRBV10-3	TRBJ2-5	CAISERRGQGTETQYF	TGTGCCATCAGTGAGCGAAGGGGACAGGGGACGGAGACCCAGTACTTC
TRBD2	-	TRBV6-1	TRBJ2-7	CASSDPGEGSYEQYF	TGTGCCAGCAGTGATCCGGGGGAGGGCTCCTACGAGCAGTACTTC
-	few	TRBV29-1	TRBJ2-7	CSGSNSGTHYEQYF	TGCAGCGGTTCCAACTCCGGGACACACTACGAGCAGTACTTC
TRBD2	-	TRBV7-9	TRBJ2-5	CASSSGTSGGAFYEQYF	TGTGCCAGCAGCTCTGGGACTAGCGGGGGGGCCTTTTATGAGCAGTACTTC
TRBD2	-	TRBV27	TRBJ2-3	CASTYSGGATDTQYF	TGTGCCAGCACCTATAGCGGGGGGGCGACAGATACGCAGTATTTT
TRBD1	few	TRBV29-1	TRBJ1-1	CSGTRGREAFF	TGCAGCGGGACAAGGGGGCGCGAAGCTTTCTTT
TRBD2	-	TRBV7-2	TRBJ2-1	CASAHESTSVFNEQFF	TGTGCCAGCGCCCACGAGAGTACTAGCGTATTCAATGAGCAGTTCTTC
-	few	TRBV29-1	TRBJ2-7	CSVVAGPTYEQYF	TGCAGCGTTGTTGCGGGACCAACCTACGAGCAGTACTTC
-	-	TRBV7-2	TRBJ2-7	CASSPSVLSGYEQYF	TGTGCCAGCAGTCCTTCGGTGCTCTCCGGCTACGAGCAGTACTTC
-	few	TRBV12-3/TRBV12-4	TRBJ2-1	CASSMRQPNEQFF	TGTGCCAGCAGTATGCGACAGCCCAATGAGCAGTTCTTC
-	few	TRBV12-3/TRBV12-4	TRBJ2-5	CASSFRQNQETQYF	TGTGCCAGCAGTTTTCGACAGAACCAAGAGACCCAGTACTTC
-	-	TRBV7-2	TRBJ2-7	CASSLEAGQIYEQYF	TGTGCCAGCAGCTTAGAGGCGGGACAGATCTACGAGCAGTACTTC
-	-	TRBV29-1	TRBJ1-5	CSVREPYSNQPQHF	TGCAGCGTTCGGGAGCCCTATAGCAATCAGCCCCAGCATTTT
-	-	TRBV7-9	TRBJ2-3	CASSLAMDGRLDQYF	TGTGCCAGCAGCTTAGCGATGGACGGTCGGTTGGACCAGTATTTT
-	-	TRBV7-2	TRBJ2-2	CASSTQKAAGGELFF	TGTGCCAGCAGCACCCAAAAAGCGGCTGGCGGGGAGCTGTTTTTT
-	many	TRBV29-1	TRBJ2-4	CSVVGGDIQYF	TGCAGCGTTGTAGGGGGAGACATTCAGTACTTC
-	-	TRBV7-2	TRBJ2-1	CASSFRKGRNEQFF	TGTGCCAGCAGCTTTAGGAAGGGCCGGAATGAGCAGTTCTTC
TRBD2	-	TRBV29-1	TRBJ2-5	CSVEGLAGVVETQYF	TGCAGCGTTGAGGGTCTAGCGGGAGTGGTGGAGACCCAGTACTTC
-	-	TRBV20-1	TRBJ1-5	CSAGGRRDYSNQPQHF	TGCAGTGCGGGGGGACGGAGGGATTATAGCAATCAGCCCCAGCATTTT